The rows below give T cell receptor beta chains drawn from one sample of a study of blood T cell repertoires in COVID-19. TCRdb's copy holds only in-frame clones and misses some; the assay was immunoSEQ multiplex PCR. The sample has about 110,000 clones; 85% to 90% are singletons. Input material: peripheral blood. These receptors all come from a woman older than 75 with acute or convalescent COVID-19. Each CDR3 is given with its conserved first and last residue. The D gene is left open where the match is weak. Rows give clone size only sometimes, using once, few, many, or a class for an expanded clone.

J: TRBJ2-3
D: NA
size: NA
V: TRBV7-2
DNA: TGTGCCAGCAGCCAAACCCCGGGGGATGCAGATACGCAGTATTTT
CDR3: CASSQTPGDADTQYF

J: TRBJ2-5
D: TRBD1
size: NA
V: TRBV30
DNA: TGTGCCTGCCGGGACAGACAAGAGACCCAGTACTTC
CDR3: CACRDRQETQYF

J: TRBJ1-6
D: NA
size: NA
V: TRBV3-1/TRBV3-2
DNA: TGTGCCAGCAGCCAAGGGACAGTTAATTCACCCCTCCACTTT
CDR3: CASSQGTVNSPLHF

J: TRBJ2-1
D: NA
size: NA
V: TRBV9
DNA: TGTGCCAGCAGCCTAGCTGCCTACAATGAGCAGTTCTTC
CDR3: CASSLAAYNEQFF

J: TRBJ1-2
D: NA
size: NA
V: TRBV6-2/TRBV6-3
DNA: TGTGCCAGCAGTTACGCAGGGTACGGCTATGGCTACACCTTC
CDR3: CASSYAGYGYGYTF

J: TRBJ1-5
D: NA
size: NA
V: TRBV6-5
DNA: TGTGCCAGCAGTTTGCAGGGAAATCAGCCCCAGCATTTT
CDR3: CASSLQGNQPQHF

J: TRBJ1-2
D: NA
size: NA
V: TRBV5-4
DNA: TGTGCCAGCAGCTTGGGGGGCTTTGAACCCAACTATGGCTACACCTTC
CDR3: CASSLGGFEPNYGYTF

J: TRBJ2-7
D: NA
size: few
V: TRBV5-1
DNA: TGCGCCAGCAGCTTGGAATCTATAGACTACGAGCAGTACTTC
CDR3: CASSLESIDYEQYF

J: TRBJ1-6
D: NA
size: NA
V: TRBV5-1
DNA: TGCGCCAGCAGCTCACGACGGGGGGATAATTCACCCCTCCACTTT
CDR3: CASSSRRGDNSPLHF

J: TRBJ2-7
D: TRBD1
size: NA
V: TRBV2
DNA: TGTGCCAGCGGCCGGGACAGGGTCGTCGAGCAGTACTTC
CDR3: CASGRDRVVEQYF

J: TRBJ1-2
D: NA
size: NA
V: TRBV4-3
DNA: TGCGCCAGCAGCCAAGATAGAGCAAACTATGGCTACACCTTC
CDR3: CASSQDRANYGYTF

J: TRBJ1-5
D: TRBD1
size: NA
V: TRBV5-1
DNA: TGCGCCAGCAGCTTGGAAGGGGGCGGCAATCAGCCCCAGCATTTT
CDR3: CASSLEGGGNQPQHF

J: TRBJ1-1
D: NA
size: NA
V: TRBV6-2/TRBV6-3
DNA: TGTGCCAGCAGCCTCGCGGGCAGCTTGAACACTGAAGCTTTCTTT
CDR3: CASSLAGSLNTEAFF

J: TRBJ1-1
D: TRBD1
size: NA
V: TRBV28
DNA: TGTGCCAGCACTCACCGGGACAGGGGAACTGAAGCTTTCTTT
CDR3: CASTHRDRGTEAFF

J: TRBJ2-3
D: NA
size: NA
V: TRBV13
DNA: TGTGCCAGCAGCTTATTCCGGGGAATAAGTACAGATACGCAGTATTTT
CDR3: CASSLFRGISTDTQYF

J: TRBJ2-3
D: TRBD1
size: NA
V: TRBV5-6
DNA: TGTGCCAGCAGCTTACAGGACAGGACCACAGATACGCAGTATTTT
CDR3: CASSLQDRTTDTQYF

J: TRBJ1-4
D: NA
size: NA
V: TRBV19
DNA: TGTGCCAGTAGTAAGGGGACAACTAATGAAAAACTGTTTTTT
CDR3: CASSKGTTNEKLFF